Reported below is one TCR beta chain. Its target is not known. This sample was included in a study of post-analysis software for immune sequencing data. Study-level background: As for disease course, relapsing-remitting, secondary progressive and progressive-relapsing multiple sclerosis were all included. Overall study results and limits: Multiple sclerosis was associated with a significant reduction in normalized Chao1 diversity relative to controls. Four to six TRBV segments were significantly more frequent in patients than in controls. TRBV5-6, TRBV5-1 and TRBV20-1 were among these segments. Samples made in the same batch grouped tightly together by F measure.

Researchers reported that TCR beta cDNA libraries carried unique molecular identifiers. There were about 1 to 10 million T cells, and about half a million cDNA molecules came from them. A single record per CDR3 protein comes from TCRdb applying MiXCR to the PCR reads. This sample carries 650,000 to 850,000 distinct CDR3 sequences, roughly half of them seen once, and the ten largest clones take approximately 4.4%. The germline gives CDR1 SGHAT, CDR2 FQNNGV. After removal of 0 bases from V and 4 bases from J, the junction contained 8 bases not matched to a gene. The CDR3 is made up of 16 amino acids. This clonotype originated in a girl aged 5 to 17 with multiple sclerosis. Sequenced sample: blood. The chain recombines TRBV11-2 with TRBJ1-2, with 7 bases identical to TRBD1. The CDR3 loop is CASSLDPSGQVYGYTF. CDR3 coding DNA: TGTGCCAGCAGCTTAGACCCCTCAGGACAGGTCTATGGCTACACCTTC.